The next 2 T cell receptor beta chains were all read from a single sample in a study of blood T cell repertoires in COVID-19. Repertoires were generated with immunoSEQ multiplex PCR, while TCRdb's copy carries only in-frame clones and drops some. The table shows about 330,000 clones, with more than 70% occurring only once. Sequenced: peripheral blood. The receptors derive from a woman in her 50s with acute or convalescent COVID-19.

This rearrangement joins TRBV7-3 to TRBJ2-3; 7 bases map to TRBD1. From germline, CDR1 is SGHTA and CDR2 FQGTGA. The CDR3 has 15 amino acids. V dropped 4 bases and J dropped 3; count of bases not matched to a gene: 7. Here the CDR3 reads CASSSTGDSTDTQYF. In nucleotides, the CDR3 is TGTGCCAGCAGCTCAACAGGGGATTCTACAGATACGCAGTATTTT.

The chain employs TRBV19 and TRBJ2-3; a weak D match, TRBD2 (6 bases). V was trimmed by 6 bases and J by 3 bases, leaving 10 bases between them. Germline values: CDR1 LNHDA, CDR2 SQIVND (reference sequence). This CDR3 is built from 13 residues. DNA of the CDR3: TGTGCCAGTAGCGGGAGCGATACAGATACGCAGTATTTT. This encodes CASSGSDTDTQYF.